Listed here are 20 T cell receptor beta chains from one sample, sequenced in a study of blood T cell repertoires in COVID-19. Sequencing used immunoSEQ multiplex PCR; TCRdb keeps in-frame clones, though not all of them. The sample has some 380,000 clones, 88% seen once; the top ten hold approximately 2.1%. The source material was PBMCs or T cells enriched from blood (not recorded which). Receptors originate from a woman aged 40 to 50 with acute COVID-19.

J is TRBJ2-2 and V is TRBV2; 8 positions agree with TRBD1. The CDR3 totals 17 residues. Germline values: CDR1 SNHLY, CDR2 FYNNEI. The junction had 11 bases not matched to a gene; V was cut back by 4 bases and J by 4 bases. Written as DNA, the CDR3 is TGTGCCAGCAGTGGACTCCCGACAGGGGAGGTCACCGGGGAGCTGTTTTTT. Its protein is CASSGLPTGEVTGELFF.

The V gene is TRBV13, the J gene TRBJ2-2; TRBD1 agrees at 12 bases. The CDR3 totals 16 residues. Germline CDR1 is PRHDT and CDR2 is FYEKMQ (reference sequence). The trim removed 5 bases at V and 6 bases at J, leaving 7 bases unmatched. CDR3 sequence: CASSTEGTGGPGELFF. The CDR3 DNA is TGTGCCAGCAGCACAGAGGGGACAGGGGGCCCCGGGGAGCTGTTTTTT.

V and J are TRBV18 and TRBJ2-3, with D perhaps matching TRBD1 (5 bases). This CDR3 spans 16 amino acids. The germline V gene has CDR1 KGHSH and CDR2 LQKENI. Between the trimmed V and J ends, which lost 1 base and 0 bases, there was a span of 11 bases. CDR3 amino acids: CASSPLKGASTDTQYF. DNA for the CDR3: TGTGCCAGCTCACCACTTAAAGGGGCGAGCACAGATACGCAGTATTTT.

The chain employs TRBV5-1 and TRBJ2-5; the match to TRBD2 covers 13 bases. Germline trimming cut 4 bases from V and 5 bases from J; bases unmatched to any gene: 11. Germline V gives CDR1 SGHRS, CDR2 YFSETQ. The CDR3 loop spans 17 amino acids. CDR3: CASSQLTSGGARETQYF. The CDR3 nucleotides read TGCGCCAGCAGCCAACTAACTAGCGGGGGGGCACGGGAGACCCAGTACTTC.

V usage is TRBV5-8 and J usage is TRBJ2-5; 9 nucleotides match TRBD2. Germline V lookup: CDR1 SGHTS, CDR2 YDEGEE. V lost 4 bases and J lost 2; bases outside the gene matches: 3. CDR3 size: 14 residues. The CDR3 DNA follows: TGTGCCAGCAGCGTAGCGGGGGCGCAAGAGACCCAGTACTTC. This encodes CASSVAGAQETQYF.

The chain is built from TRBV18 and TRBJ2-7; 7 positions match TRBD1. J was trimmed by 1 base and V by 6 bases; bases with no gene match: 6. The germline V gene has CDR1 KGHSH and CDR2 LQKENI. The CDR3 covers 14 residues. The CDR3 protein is CASSLKTGSYEQYF. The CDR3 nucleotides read TGTGCCAGCTCGTTAAAGACAGGGTCCTACGAGCAGTACTTC.

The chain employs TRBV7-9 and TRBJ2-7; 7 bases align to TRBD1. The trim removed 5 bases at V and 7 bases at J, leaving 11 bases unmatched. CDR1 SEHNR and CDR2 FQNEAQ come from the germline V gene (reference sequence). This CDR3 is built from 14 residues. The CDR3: CASSHMDRLREQYF. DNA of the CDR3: TGTGCCAGCAGCCACATGGACAGGTTGAGGGAGCAGTACTTC.

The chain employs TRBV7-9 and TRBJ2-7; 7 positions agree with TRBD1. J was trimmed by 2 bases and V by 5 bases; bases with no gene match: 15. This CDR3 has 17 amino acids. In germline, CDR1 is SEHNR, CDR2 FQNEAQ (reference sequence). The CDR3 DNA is TGTGCCAGCAGCCCAAGAGGGGTGACAGGGAGACCCTACGAGCAGTACTTC. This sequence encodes CASSPRGVTGRPYEQYF.

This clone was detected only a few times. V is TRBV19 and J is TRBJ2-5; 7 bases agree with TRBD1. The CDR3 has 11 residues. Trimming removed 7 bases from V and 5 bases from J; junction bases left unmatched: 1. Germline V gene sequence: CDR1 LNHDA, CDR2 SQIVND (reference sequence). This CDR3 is CASKDRETQYF. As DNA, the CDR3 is TGTGCCAGTAAGGACAGGGAGACCCAGTACTTC.

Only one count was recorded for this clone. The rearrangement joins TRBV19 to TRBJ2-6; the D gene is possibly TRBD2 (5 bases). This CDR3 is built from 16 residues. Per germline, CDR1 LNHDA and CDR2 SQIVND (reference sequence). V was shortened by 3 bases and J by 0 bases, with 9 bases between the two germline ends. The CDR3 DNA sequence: TGTGCCAGTAGTATCAGGCTAGCCTCTGGGGCCAACGTCCTGACTTTC. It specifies CASSIRLASGANVLTF.

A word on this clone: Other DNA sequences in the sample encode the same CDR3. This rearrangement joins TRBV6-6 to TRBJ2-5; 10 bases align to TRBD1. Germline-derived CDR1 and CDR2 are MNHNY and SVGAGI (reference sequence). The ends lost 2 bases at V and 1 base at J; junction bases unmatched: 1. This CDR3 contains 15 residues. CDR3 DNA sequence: TGTGCCAGCAGTTACAGGGACAGGGGCCAAGAGACCCAGTACTTC. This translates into CASSYRDRGQETQYF.

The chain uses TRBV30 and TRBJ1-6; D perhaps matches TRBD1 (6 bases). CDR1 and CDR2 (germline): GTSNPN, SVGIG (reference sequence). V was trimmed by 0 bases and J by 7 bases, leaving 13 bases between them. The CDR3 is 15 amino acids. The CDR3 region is CAWSVQGTLNSPLHF. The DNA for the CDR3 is TGTGCCTGGAGTGTACAGGGCACCCTAAATTCACCCCTCCACTTT.

CDR3 in DNA: TGTGCCGTGACCGGGGTTCGGGGGATGAACACTGAAGCTTTCTTT. It codes for CAVTGVRGMNTEAFF. This chain links TRBV30 with TRBJ1-1; D perhaps matches TRBD1 (5 bases). Trimming left V 8 bases short and J 0 bases short, with 19 bases between. Germline CDR1 and CDR2: GTSNPN and SVGIG (reference sequence). The CDR3 runs to 15 residues.

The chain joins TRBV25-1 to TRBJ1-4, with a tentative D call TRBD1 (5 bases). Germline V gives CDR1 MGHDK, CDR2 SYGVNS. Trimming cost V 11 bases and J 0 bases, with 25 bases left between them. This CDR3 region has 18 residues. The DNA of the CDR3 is TGTGCCTTGAGGGAGGCCCGACAGAGGAATTCAACTAATGAAAAACTGTTTTTT. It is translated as CALREARQRNSTNEKLFF.

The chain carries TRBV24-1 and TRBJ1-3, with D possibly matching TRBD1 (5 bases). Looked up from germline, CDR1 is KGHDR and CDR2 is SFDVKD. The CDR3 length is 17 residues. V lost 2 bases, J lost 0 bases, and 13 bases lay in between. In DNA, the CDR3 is TGTGCCACCAGTGATTGGGGCCAGCCTCACTCTGGAAACACCATATATTTT. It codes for CATSDWGQPHSGNTIYF.

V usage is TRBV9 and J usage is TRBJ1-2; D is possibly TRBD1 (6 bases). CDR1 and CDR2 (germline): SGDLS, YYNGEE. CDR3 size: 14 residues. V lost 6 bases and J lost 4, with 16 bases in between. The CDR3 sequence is CASTLTDRLYGYTF. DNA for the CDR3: TGTGCCAGCACCCTCACCGACAGGCTCTATGGCTACACCTTC.

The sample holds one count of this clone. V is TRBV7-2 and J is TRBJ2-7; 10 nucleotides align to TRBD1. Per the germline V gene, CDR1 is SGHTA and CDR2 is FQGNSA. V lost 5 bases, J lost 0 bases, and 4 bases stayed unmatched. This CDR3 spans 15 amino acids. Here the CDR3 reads CASSEGQGPSYEQYF. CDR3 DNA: TGTGCCAGCAGCGAGGGACAGGGGCCCTCCTACGAGCAGTACTTC. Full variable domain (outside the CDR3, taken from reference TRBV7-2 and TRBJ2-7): GAGVSQSPSNKVTEKGKDVELRCDPISGHTALYWYRQSLGQGLEFLIYFQGNSAPDKSGLPSDRFSAERTGGSVSTLTIQRTQQEDSAVYLCASSEGQGPSYEQYFGPGTRLTVT.

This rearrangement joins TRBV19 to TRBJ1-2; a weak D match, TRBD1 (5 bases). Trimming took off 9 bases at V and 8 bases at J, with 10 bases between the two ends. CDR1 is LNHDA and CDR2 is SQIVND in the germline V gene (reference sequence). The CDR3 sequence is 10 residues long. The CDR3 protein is CASQGLGYTF. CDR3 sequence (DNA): TGTGCCAGCCAGGGTTTGGGCTACACCTTC.

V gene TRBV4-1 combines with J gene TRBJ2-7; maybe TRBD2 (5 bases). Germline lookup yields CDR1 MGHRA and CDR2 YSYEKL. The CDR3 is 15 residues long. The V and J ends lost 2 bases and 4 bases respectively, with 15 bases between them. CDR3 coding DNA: TGCGCCAGCAGCCAATCTGCGGGTGTTCCGTACGAGCAGTACTTC. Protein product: CASSQSAGVPYEQYF.

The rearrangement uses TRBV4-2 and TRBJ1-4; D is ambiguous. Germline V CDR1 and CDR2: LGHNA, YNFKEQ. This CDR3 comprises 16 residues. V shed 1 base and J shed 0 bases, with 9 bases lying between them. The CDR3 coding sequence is TGTGCCAGCAGCCAAGTCGTCACAGCAACTAATGAAAAACTGTTTTTT. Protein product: CASSQVVTATNEKLFF.